Listed below are T cell receptor beta chains from one sample, sequenced in a study of T cells in Graves' hyperthyroidism and ophthalmopathy. TCRdb itself ran the multiplex PCR reads through MiXCR, one entry per CDR3 protein. The table records 600,000 to 800,000 distinct CDR3 sequences, 35% of them present only once. Material for sequencing was blood. All receptors come from a woman in her thirties or forties with Graves' hyperthyroidism. CDR3s include the opening cysteine and the closing phenylalanine or tryptophan. A D gene is named only where the DNA matches it firmly. The listing skips clone size in some rows; elsewhere it reads once, few, many or a size class.

clone size,D gene,V gene,J gene,CDR3 DNA,CDR3 protein
NA,TRBD2,TRBV27,TRBJ2-5,TGTGCCAGCAGTTTAGCGGGGGGTACATTGATCGACCTAGAGACCCAGTACTTC,CASSLAGGTLIDLETQYF
many,NA,TRBV7-9,TRBJ2-7,TGTGCCAGCAGCGGAGTCGAGGAGATATACTTC,CASSGVEEIYF
NA,NA,TRBV10-1,TRBJ2-7,TGCGCCAGCAGTGAGAATCCCAGGGATGGCTACGAGCAGTACTTC,CASSENPRDGYEQYF
NA,NA,TRBV7-9,TRBJ2-2,TGTGCCAGCAGCTTAGGGGACGGAGGCACCGGGGAGCTGTTTTTT,CASSLGDGGTGELFF
many,NA,TRBV29-1,TRBJ1-4,TGCAGCGTTGCACCGGGGGGTGAAAAACTGTTTTTT,CSVAPGGEKLFF
many,NA,TRBV7-8,TRBJ1-1,TGTGCCAGCAGCCAGCCTTACACTGAAGCTTTCTTT,CASSQPYTEAFF
NA,NA,TRBV2,TRBJ1-2,TGTGCCGAAAGAACAAAAATTATTGGCTACACCTTC,CAERTKIIGYTF
NA,NA,TRBV12-3/TRBV12-4,TRBJ2-5,TGTGCCAGCAGTTTATATCTACAGATAGATCAAGAGACCCAGTACTTC,CASSLYLQIDQETQYF
few,NA,TRBV7-2,TRBJ2-5,TGTGCCAGCAGCTTAAGACAGAGAGAGGGGGGGGGCCCAAAAGAGACCCAGTACTTC,CASSLRQREGGGPKETQYF
many,NA,TRBV24-1,TRBJ1-5,TGTGCCACCAGTGGGGGGGGTCAGCCCCAGCATTTT,CATSGGGQPQHF
many,NA,TRBV12-3/TRBV12-4,TRBJ1-5,TGTGCCAGCAGCCGACGCGCGGATCAGCCCCAGCATTTT,CASSRRADQPQHF
NA,NA,TRBV12-3/TRBV12-4,TRBJ2-7,TGTGCCAGCAGTTACTACCCAGGGTCCTACGAGCAGTACTTC,CASSYYPGSYEQYF
NA,TRBD1,TRBV7-3,TRBJ2-3,TGTGCCAGCAGCTTGGACAGGGTTCTTACAGATACGCAGTATTTT,CASSLDRVLTDTQYF
once,NA,TRBV10-2,TRBJ1-5,TGCGCCAGCAGTGAGTCTCGGGGGGGAGGGCAGCCCCAGCATTTT,CASSESRGGGQPQHF
many,NA,TRBV7-7,TRBJ2-5,TGTGCTAGCAGCTTAGGCGCTTCGAGGGATCGAGAGACCCAGTACTTC,CASSLGASRDRETQYF
many,NA,TRBV29-1,TRBJ1-1,TGCAGCGTTGTTTCTTGGGGGCGTACTGAAGCTTTCTTT,CSVVSWGRTEAFF
NA,TRBD2,TRBV20-1,TRBJ2-2,TGCAGTGCTAGAGGGACTAGCGGGGGCCGCTTCCCAGACACCGGGGAGCTGTTTTTT,CSARGTSGGRFPDTGELFF
many,NA,TRBV7-2,TRBJ1-4,TGTGCCAGCAGCCCCGACCCAACTAATGAAAAACTGTTTTTT,CASSPDPTNEKLFF
NA,NA,TRBV2,TRBJ1-2,TGTGCCAGCGGGGCGCACGGGACAACTCTCAACTATGGCTACACCTTC,CASGAHGTTLNYGYTF
many,NA,TRBV7-6,TRBJ2-5,TGTGCCAGCAGCTTACCAGGGTCGGAGACCCAGTACTTC,CASSLPGSETQYF
few,NA,TRBV19,TRBJ1-4,TGTGCCAGTAGCCCTTCGTCTGCAACTAATGAAAAACTGTTTTTT,CASSPSSATNEKLFF
many,NA,TRBV24-1,TRBJ1-2,TGTGCCACCAGTGCCAAAGACGGATTCTATGGCTACACCTTC,CATSAKDGFYGYTF
few,NA,TRBV12-3/TRBV12-4,TRBJ2-7,TGTGCCAGGACCCCGACAGAGCGATCCTACGAGCAGTACTTC,CARTPTERSYEQYF
NA,NA,TRBV11-2,TRBJ2-7,TGTGCTTCGATCCCCGGACTCATCTACGAGCAGTACTTC,CASIPGLIYEQYF
few,NA,TRBV19,TRBJ1-2,TGTGCCTCCCAACAGGGACTCTATGGCTACACCTTC,CASQQGLYGYTF
many,NA,TRBV7-2,TRBJ2-7,TGTGCCAGCAGCCCGGATCGAAACGAGCAGTACTTC,CASSPDRNEQYF
NA,TRBD1,TRBV5-6,TRBJ1-4,TGTGCCAGCAGCTCAAGGACAGGGAATGAAAAACTGTTTTTT,CASSSRTGNEKLFF
many,TRBD1,TRBV3-1,TRBJ2-5,TGTGCCAGCAGCTCCGGGACAGGGGTAGAGACCCAGTACTTC,CASSSGTGVETQYF
NA,NA,TRBV11-2,TRBJ1-2,TGTGCCAGCAGCTTGGGCTCCTTAGGCGGAGAGGGCTACACCTTC,CASSLGSLGGEGYTF
NA,NA,TRBV6-1,TRBJ2-2,TGTGCCAGCACAAAGCAAGGGGGAGAAGCGAACACCGGGGAGCTGTTTTTT,CASTKQGGEANTGELFF
many,TRBD2,TRBV7-8,TRBJ2-7,TGTGCCAGCAGCTCATCCAGCGGGAGGGCCGGCGCTAAAGACTACGAGCAGTACTTC,CASSSSSGRAGAKDYEQYF
few,NA,TRBV5-6,TRBJ2-7,TGTGCCAGCAGCCCCAGGGTCTCCTACGAGCAGTACTTC,CASSPRVSYEQYF
once,NA,TRBV10-3,TRBJ2-6,TGTGCCATCAGCTCGGTCGGAGCTGAAGCTTTC,CAISSVGAEAF
NA,NA,TRBV9,TRBJ1-2,TGTGCCAGCAGCATAGGCAGCAGGGATTTTGGCTACACCTTC,CASSIGSRDFGYTF
many,NA,TRBV6-6,TRBJ1-5,TGTGCCAGCAAAGGAGGGCAGGACAATCAGCCCCAGCATTTT,CASKGGQDNQPQHF
NA,NA,TRBV25-1,TRBJ2-7,TGTGCCAGCAGTGAATATGGCAAAATCTACAATGAGCAGTACTTC,CASSEYGKIYNEQYF
NA,TRBD1,TRBV10-1,TRBJ1-1,TGCGCCAGCAGTCCCGGGACAGCCCTGAACACTGAAGCTTTCTTT,CASSPGTALNTEAFF
few,NA,TRBV20-1,TRBJ2-1,TGCAGTGTTCGGGTCTACAATGAGCAGTTCTTC,CSVRVYNEQFF
many,TRBD2,TRBV12-3/TRBV12-4,TRBJ2-5,TGTGCCAGCAGTAGGAATCGGGGGGGCAAACACCAAGAGACCCAGTACTTC,CASSRNRGGKHQETQYF
many,NA,TRBV19,TRBJ1-6,TGTGCCAGTAGGCCTTCAGGGACGAAGGATTCACCCCTCCACTTT,CASRPSGTKDSPLHF
few,TRBD1,TRBV7-9,TRBJ1-5,TGTGCCAGCTCCTCTAGCGGGACAGGGGATCAGCCCCAGCATTTT,CASSSSGTGDQPQHF
NA,TRBD2,TRBV25-1,TRBJ2-1,TGTGCCAGCAGGGATGGACTAGCGGGGGAGTACTACAATGAGCAGTTCTTC,CASRDGLAGEYYNEQFF
many,NA,TRBV20-1,TRBJ1-2,TGCAGTGCTAGTCGCACAGGGAACTATGGCTACACCTTC,CSASRTGNYGYTF
many,NA,TRBV19,TRBJ1-3,TGTGCCAGTAGTACTGACAGCTCTGGAAACACCATATATTTT,CASSTDSSGNTIYF
many,NA,TRBV2,TRBJ1-4,TGTGCCAGCAGTGCGCAGGGTTCGCAAGAAAAACTGTTTTTT,CASSAQGSQEKLFF
NA,NA,TRBV20-1,TRBJ2-5,TGCAGTGCCAGGTGGCGAGAGACCCAGTACTTC,CSARWRETQYF
many,TRBD1,TRBV6-5,TRBJ1-5,TGTGCCAGCAGCGGCAACAGGGGGATAGGCCAGCCCCAGCATTTT,CASSGNRGIGQPQHF
many,NA,TRBV9,TRBJ1-2,TGTGCCAGCAGCTCTGGGGGACAAGGCTACACCTTC,CASSSGGQGYTF
few,NA,TRBV28,TRBJ2-7,TGTGCCAGCAGTTCTCCGTTAGGAAGGGGTCAACACTTC,CASSSPLGRGQHF
many,NA,TRBV7-2,TRBJ1-3,TGTGCCAGCAGCTTTTCCCAGGGAGCCGGAAACACCATATATTTT,CASSFSQGAGNTIYF
NA,NA,TRBV29-1,TRBJ1-6,TGCAGCGTTGAAAGGATCGGGGAGTACTCACCCCTCCACTTT,CSVERIGEYSPLHF
few,NA,TRBV5-4,TRBJ2-2,TGCGCCAGCAGCCAAGCCGGGGCGAGCACCGGGGAGCTGTTTTTT,CASSQAGASTGELFF
NA,NA,TRBV12-3/TRBV12-4,TRBJ1-3,TGTGCCAGCACGGAATCGAACTCTGGAAACACCATATATTTT,CASTESNSGNTIYF
many,NA,TRBV7-9,TRBJ1-2,TGTGCCAGCAGCGGTCCAGGGTATGCGATAAGTGGCTACACCTTC,CASSGPGYAISGYTF
many,TRBD1,TRBV7-9,TRBJ1-5,TGTGCCAGCAGCCCCGCATCCGGGACAGATAATCAGCCCCAGCATTTT,CASSPASGTDNQPQHF
many,NA,TRBV29-1,TRBJ1-2,TGCAGCGTTGAAGCCAGGGGACCATTCTATGGCTACACCTTC,CSVEARGPFYGYTF
NA,NA,TRBV13,TRBJ1-1,TGTGCCAGCAGCACGCGGTCCGGACACAGCACTGAAGCTTTCTTT,CASSTRSGHSTEAFF